The 22 T cell receptor beta chains in this list originate from one sample, sequenced in a study of blood T cell repertoires in COVID-19. Profiled with immunoSEQ multiplex PCR; TCRdb holds only in-frame clones, not every one. This table has about 400,000 clones, 87% appearing once. Material: PBMCs or T cells enriched from blood (not recorded which). The source is a woman under 30 with acute COVID-19.

A single count supports this clone. This chain uses TRBV21-1 with TRBJ2-5; TRBD1, the table's D call, lacks a check against the DNA. TRBV21-1 is assigned pseudogene status. The CDR3 spans 16 residues. In nucleotides, the CDR3 is TGTGCCAGCAGCAAAGACTCAGACAGGGGGCAAGAGACCCAGTACTTC. Translated, it gives CASSKDSDRGQETQYF.

The rearrangement joins TRBV6-4 to TRBJ2-1, with a tentative D call TRBD1 (6 bases). The germline V gene has CDR1 MRHNA and CDR2 SNTAGT. The V gene lost 0 bases and the J gene lost 12 bases, with 12 bases spanning the gap. The CDR3 totals 13 residues. CDR3 region: CASSDSQGLLQFF. CDR3 in DNA: TGTGCCAGCAGTGACTCTCAGGGGTTGTTGCAGTTCTTC.

The table lists this clone with a few counts. A read error is possible here, since a much larger clone lies one base away. This chain connects TRBV12-3 or TRBV12-4 to TRBJ2-7, with TRBD1 as a possible D gene (6 bases). The CDR3 is 12 amino acids. V was clipped by 6 bases and J by 4 bases, with 10 bases between them. Here the CDR3 reads CASSQDRYEQYF. CDR3 sequence (DNA): TGTGCCAGCAGCCAAGACAGGTACGAGCAGTACTTC.

V is TRBV3-1 (or the pseudogene TRBV3-2) and J is TRBJ2-5; possibly TRBD1 for D (5 bases). The CDR3 is 15 amino acids. CDR1 LGHDT and CDR2 YNNKEL come from the germline V gene (reference sequence). Deletions cut 3 bases from V and 2 bases from J, with 13 bases between. The DNA for the CDR3 is TGTGCCAGCAGCCAGTTCAGGACAACACAAGAGACCCAGTACTTC. It translates to CASSQFRTTQETQYF.

The chain links TRBV9 to TRBJ1-6; D is unclear. The CDR3 covers 14 residues. V was pared by 2 bases and J by 10 bases, with 13 bases between. The germline CDR1 and CDR2 sequences are SGDLS and YYNGEE. The CDR3 nucleotides are TGTGCCAGCAGCGTGGGAGGGTCCGACTCACCCCTCCACTTT. Its protein product is CASSVGGSDSPLHF.

This clone has a single count. CDR3 nucleotides: TGTGCCAGCTCACGGGAGAGGACGGGAAGAAACACCATATATTTT. Translated: CASSRERTGRNTIYF. J is TRBJ1-3 and V is TRBV18, with unresolved D. The V and J ends lost 4 bases and 5 bases respectively, with 15 bases between them. Germline lookup yields CDR1 KGHSH and CDR2 LQKENI. The CDR3 sequence is 15 residues long.

The gene calls are TRBV7-9 and TRBJ1-6; 7 nucleotides match TRBD1. This CDR3 is built from 17 residues. Germline-derived CDR1 and CDR2 are SEHNR and FQNEAQ (reference sequence). V shed 7 bases and J 7 bases; nucleotides not matched to a gene: 16. In DNA form, the CDR3 reads TGTGCCAGCACCCCCACCCTAGTCGGGACAGTGAATTCACCCCTCCACTTT. Translation: CASTPTLVGTVNSPLHF.

Worth noting for this clone: The same CDR3 also results from other DNA sequences found in this sample. The V gene is TRBV6-5, the J gene TRBJ1-5; 8 bases line up with TRBD1. This CDR3 is built from 14 residues. Trimming at V came to 6 bases and at J to 2 bases, leaving 3 bases not matched to a gene. Germline CDR1 and CDR2: MNHEY and SVGAGI. In DNA, the CDR3 is TGTGCCAGCAGCCCGGACAGGGGCAATCAGCCCCAGCATTTT. Its translation is CASSPDRGNQPQHF.

This clone was seen only a few times. The rearrangement joins TRBV4-2 to TRBJ2-3, with D maybe TRBD2 (5 bases). Trimming shortened V by 4 bases and J by 5 bases, and 10 bases separated the two germline ends. Looked up from germline, CDR1 is LGHNA and CDR2 is YNFKEQ. The CDR3 sequence is 13 residues long. The CDR3 region is CASSPIGKDTQYF. CDR3 nucleotides: TGTGCCAGCAGCCCGATCGGGAAAGATACGCAGTATTTT.

The gene calls are TRBV20-1 and TRBJ1-2; D is ambiguous. Germline CDR1 DFQATT, CDR2 SNEGSKA (reference sequence). Trimming removed 3 bases from V and 2 bases from J, with 4 bases in between. CDR3 size: 11 residues. Here the CDR3 reads CSASLNYGYTF. The CDR3 nucleotides are TGCAGTGCTAGCCTAAACTATGGCTACACCTTC.

This chain links TRBV19 with TRBJ2-4; D is unresolved. V lost 6 bases and J lost 0, with 18 bases in between. The CDR3 runs to 17 residues. Germline CDR1 LNHDA, CDR2 SQIVND (reference sequence). CDR3 sequence reads: CASRNYPTDLAKNIQYF. The CDR3 coding sequence is TGTGCCAGTAGGAACTATCCTACCGATCTAGCCAAAAACATTCAGTACTTC.

This chain uses TRBV5-4 with TRBJ2-5, with D tentatively TRBD1 (8 bases). V gave up 7 bases and J gave up 2 bases, with 18 bases separating them. Per germline, CDR1 SGHNT and CDR2 YYREEE (reference sequence). This CDR3 region has 15 residues. The CDR3 loop reads CASFTGGVLQETQYF. The CDR3 DNA sequence: TGTGCCAGCTTCACAGGGGGGGTGTTACAAGAGACCCAGTACTTC.

This clone has just one count. This sequence joins TRBV3-1 (or the pseudogene TRBV3-2) and TRBJ2-2; unclear D gene. Per the germline V gene, CDR1 is LGHDT and CDR2 is YNNKEL (reference sequence). The CDR3 is 14 amino acids. V was clipped by 1 base and J by 3 bases, with 6 bases between them. In DNA form, the CDR3 reads TGTGCCAGCAGCCAAGGGCTAGACACCGGGGAGCTGTTTTTT. Its protein product is CASSQGLDTGELFF.

Points on this clone: Other DNA sequences in this sample translate to the same CDR3. The CDR3: CAISEPGQGNTGELFF. The CDR3 DNA is TGTGCCATCAGTGAACCGGGACAGGGTAACACCGGGGAGCTGTTTTTT. The gene calls are TRBV10-3 and TRBJ2-2, with TRBD1 matching over 9 bases. CDR1 ENHRY and CDR2 SYGVKD come from the germline V gene. The CDR3 is 16 residues long. The V and J ends lost 3 bases and 2 bases, in that order; junction bases with no gene match: 4.

The V call is TRBV7-9, the J call TRBJ2-3, with D perhaps matching TRBD2 (7 bases). This CDR3 has 16 residues. Trimming took off 5 bases at V and 5 bases at J, with 20 bases between the two ends. Germline V CDR1 and CDR2: SEHNR, FQNEAQ (reference sequence). The chain's CDR3 is CASSPSRGRGKDTQYF. CDR3 DNA sequence: TGTGCCAGCAGCCCGAGTAGAGGGAGGGGGAAAGATACGCAGTATTTT.

The rearrangement links TRBV27 to TRBJ1-2; maybe TRBD1 (6 bases). The CDR3 has 13 amino acids. Germline V gene sequence: CDR1 MNHEY, CDR2 SMNVEV (reference sequence). Trimming pared 6 bases from V and 5 bases from J, leaving 13 bases between. CDR3: CASRDRDNYGYTF. The CDR3 coding sequence is TGTGCCAGCAGAGACCGGGACAATTATGGCTACACCTTC.

The J gene is TRBJ1-1, the V gene TRBV5-6, with D tentatively TRBD1 (6 bases). The germline V gene encodes CDR1 SGHDT and CDR2 YYEEEE. The CDR3 loop spans 13 amino acids. V lost 0 bases and J lost 6, with 9 bases in between. The CDR3 sequence is CASSLGNRAEAFF. The CDR3 DNA reads TGTGCCAGCAGCTTGGGTAACAGGGCTGAAGCTTTCTTT.

The V call is TRBV7-2, the J call TRBJ1-1; 8 bases fit TRBD1. Germline V gene lookup returns CDR1 SGHTA and CDR2 FQGNSA. V trimming: 1 base; J trimming: 7 bases; junction bases outside the gene matches: 8. The CDR3 loop spans 15 amino acids. The CDR3 DNA follows: TGTGCCAGCAGCTTAGGTTCCAGGGGGCGTAGTGAAGCTTTCTTT. It is translated as CASSLGSRGRSEAFF.

On this clone itself: The sample has other DNA sequences that encode this CDR3 too. V gene TRBV27 combines with J gene TRBJ2-7; tentatively, D is TRBD2 (6 bases). The length of the CDR3 is 15 residues. Germline CDR1 is MNHEY and CDR2 is SMNVEV (reference sequence). V lost 0 bases and J 2 bases, leaving 11 bases between the germline ends. The CDR3 loop is CASSLSGGSPYEQYF. The CDR3 DNA is TGTGCCAGCAGTTTATCCGGGGGATCACCCTACGAGCAGTACTTC.

The chain couples TRBV3-1 (or the pseudogene TRBV3-2) to TRBJ1-2, with a possible D match to TRBD1 (5 bases). V was shortened by 7 bases and J by 8 bases, with 20 bases between the two germline ends. Per germline, CDR1 LGHDT and CDR2 YNNKEL (reference sequence). This CDR3 contains 14 residues. The CDR3 protein is CASMQHGWGEGYTF. DNA for the CDR3: TGTGCCAGCATGCAACATGGCTGGGGGGAAGGCTACACCTTC.

The chain recombines TRBV27 with TRBJ2-7; 7 bases match TRBD2. There are 16 residues in the CDR3. The J segment lost 2 bases and the V segment lost 6 bases, leaving 13 bases of the junction unmatched. The germline gives CDR1 MNHEY, CDR2 SMNVEV (reference sequence). CDR3 in amino acids: CASSRGLVLSTYEQYF. CDR3 nucleotides: TGTGCCAGCAGCCGAGGACTAGTTTTATCTACCTACGAGCAGTACTTC.

The chain has TRBV3-1 (or the pseudogene TRBV3-2) and TRBJ1-4, with D tentatively TRBD1 (5 bases). Germline V lookup: CDR1 LGHDT, CDR2 YNNKEL (reference sequence). CDR3 size: 16 residues. Trimming removed 4 bases from V and 4 bases from J, with 16 bases in between. CDR3 DNA: TGTGCCAGCAGCCCGACACGCAGGGTGGGTAATGAAAAACTGTTTTTT. Its translation is CASSPTRRVGNEKLFF.